This record looks at one TCR beta chain sequence and its context. Its matching antigen is unknown. This sample was taken from a study of T cell repertoires in cytomegalovirus infection. Study at large: The study used recently identified HLA-C-restricted and well-studied HLA-B-restricted CMV epitopes. An indication of both CMV infection and matching HLA type came from public TCR beta signatures.

V trimming: 5 bases; J trimming: 3 bases; junction bases outside the gene matches: 10. Germline CDR1 is SGHAT and CDR2 is FQNNGV. The CDR3 sequence is 15 residues long. TCRdb itself ran the reads through MiXCR, one entry per CDR3 protein. The table records a few hundred thousand distinct CDR3 sequences, 20% to 30% of them present only once. Whole-study results and caveats: Clonotypes of TCR beta that were HLA-C-restricted and CMV-specific dominated the ex vivo response. Carriage of CMV together with the relevant HLA was identifiable through cumulative public TCR beta family frequency.

This sequence joins TRBV11-2 and TRBJ2-7, with TRBD1 matching 7 bases. The input for sequencing was cultured PBMCs, taken from culture after CMV antigen stimulation. The source is a human donor in good health (CMV status not recorded). Some clones in this sample may be carry-over from other donors' samples. The CDR3 sequence: CASSLTGQAYYEQYV. CDR3 in DNA: TGTGCCAGCAGCCTTACAGGACAGGCTTACTACGAGCAGTACGTC.